The text below deals with one TCR beta chain. CDR1 and CDR2 (germline): SGHVS, FNYEAQ. V shed 1 base, J shed 5 bases, and the junction held 2 bases outside the gene matches. The CDR3 length is 15 residues. The sample belongs to a study of blood T cell repertoires in COVID-19. In the study overall: Samples taken during acute and convalescent COVID-19 were collected in the United States, Italy and Spain. The cDNA or gDNA used as material had been derived from T cells, B-cell-depleted T cells, or PBMCs.

Authors' data handling: Using reference gene primer amplification, nucleated cell counts were estimated. The table came from immunoSEQ multiplex PCR; TCRdb's copy has only in-frame clones and leaves some out. That table gives V, J and clone size, and the DNA gave D and trimming. The table shows roughly 36,000 clones, with approximately 82% occurring only once. The rearrangement joins TRBV7-6 to TRBJ1-6; 7 bases match TRBD1. Sequencing was done on a sample of peripheral blood. The sequence derives from a human donor in a cohort sampled during active COVID-19. CDR3 DNA sequence: TGTGCCAGCAGCTTAGGGGGACAGAATAATTCACCCCTCCACTTT. Translating it yields CASSLGGQNNSPLHF. Supplemented by reference TRBV7-6 and TRBJ1-6, the full variable domain reads GAGVSQSPRYKVTKRGQDVALRCDPISGHVSLYWYRQALGQGPEFLTYFNYEAQQDKSGLPNDRFSAERPEGSISTLTIQRTEQRDSAMYRCASSLGGQNNSPLHFGNGTRLTVT.